This T cell receptor beta chain was captured by sequencing in a study of graft-versus-host responses after intestinal transplantation. The overall study: The study gave all recipients anti-thymocyte globulin induction, then tacrolimus and steroids for roughly 3 years.

A single count supports this clone. Its antigen is as yet unknown. Findings of the study overall: Graft-donor T cell macrochimerism in patients accompanied high graft-versus-host to host-versus-graft clonal ratios in allografts.

Per germline, CDR1 LGHNT and CDR2 FRNRAP. The CDR3 totals 14 residues. V was shortened by 8 bases and J by 0 bases, with 8 bases between the two germline ends. Sequencing was performed with immunoSEQ multiplex PCR; in TCRdb, only in-frame clones are kept and a portion is missing. The sample lists tens of thousands of clones; around 93% were seen once. The sample here was unstimulated CD8+ T cells sorted from spleen or lymph node cells, taken before intestinal transplant. The clonotype was recovered from a human donor who received an intestinal transplant. The chain couples TRBV12-5 to TRBJ1-6; D is unclear. The CDR3 nucleotides read TGTGCTAGTAGGGAGGGCTCCTATAATTCACCCCTCCACTTT. Residues: CASREGSYNSPLHF. Supplemented by reference TRBV12-5 and TRBJ1-6, the full variable domain reads DARVTQTPRHKVTEMGQEVTMRCQPILGHNTVFWYRQTMMQGLELLAYFRNRAPLDDSGMPKDRFSAEMPDATLATLKIQPSEPRDSAVYFCASREGSYNSPLHFGNGTRLTVT.